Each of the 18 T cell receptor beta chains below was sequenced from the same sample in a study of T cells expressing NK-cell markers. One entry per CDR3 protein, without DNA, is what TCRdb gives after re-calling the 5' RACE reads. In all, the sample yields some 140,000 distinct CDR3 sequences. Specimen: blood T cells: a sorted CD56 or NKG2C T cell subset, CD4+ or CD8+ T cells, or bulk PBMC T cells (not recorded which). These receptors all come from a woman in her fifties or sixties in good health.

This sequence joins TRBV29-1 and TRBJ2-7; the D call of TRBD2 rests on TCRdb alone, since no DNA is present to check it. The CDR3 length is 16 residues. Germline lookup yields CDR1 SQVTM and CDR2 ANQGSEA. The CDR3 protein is CSVEGSSGSPSYEQYF.

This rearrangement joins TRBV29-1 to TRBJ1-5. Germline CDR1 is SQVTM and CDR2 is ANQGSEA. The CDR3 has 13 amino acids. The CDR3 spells CSVVEDSNQPQHF. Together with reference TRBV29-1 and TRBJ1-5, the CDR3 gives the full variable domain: SAVISQKPSRDICQRGTSLTIQCQVDSQVTMMFWYRQQPGQSLTLIATANQGSEATYESGFVIDKFPISRPNLTFSTLTVSNMSPEDSSIYLCSVVEDSNQPQHFGDGTRLSIL.

The chain's CDR3 is CASRQSNEQFF. This chain links TRBV7-9 with TRBJ2-1. The CDR3 has 11 residues. From germline, CDR1 is SEHNR and CDR2 FQNEAQ (reference sequence). Together with reference TRBV7-9 and TRBJ2-1, the CDR3 gives the full variable domain: DTGVSQNPRHKITKRGQNVTFRCDPISEHNRLYWYRQTLGQGPEFLTYFQNEAQLEKSRLLSDRFSAERPKGSFSTLEIQRTEQGDSAMYLCASRQSNEQFFGPGTRLTVL.

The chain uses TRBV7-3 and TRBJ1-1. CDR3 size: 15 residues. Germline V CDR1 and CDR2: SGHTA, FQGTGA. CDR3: CASSLMLDLNTEAFF.

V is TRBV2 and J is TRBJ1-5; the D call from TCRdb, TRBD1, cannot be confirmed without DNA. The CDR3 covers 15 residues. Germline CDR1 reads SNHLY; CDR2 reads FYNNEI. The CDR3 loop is CASTRRAGVGQPQHF.

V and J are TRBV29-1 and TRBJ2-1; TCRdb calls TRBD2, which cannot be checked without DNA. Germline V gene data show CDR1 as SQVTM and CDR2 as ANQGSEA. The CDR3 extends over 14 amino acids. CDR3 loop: CSVVLGREPNEQFF.

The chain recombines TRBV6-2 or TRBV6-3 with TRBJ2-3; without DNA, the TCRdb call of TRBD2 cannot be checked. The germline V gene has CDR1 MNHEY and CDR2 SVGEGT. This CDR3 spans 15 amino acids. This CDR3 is CASNFLAGATDTQYF.

CDR3 sequence: CAWSVGVGSSYEQYF. J is TRBJ2-7 and V is TRBV30. This CDR3 has 15 residues. Germline V gene sequence: CDR1 GTSNPN, CDR2 SVGIG (reference sequence).

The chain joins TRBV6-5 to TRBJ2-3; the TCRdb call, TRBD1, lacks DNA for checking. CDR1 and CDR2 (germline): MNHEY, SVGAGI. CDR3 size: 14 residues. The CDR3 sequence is CASFGGGSLDTQYF.

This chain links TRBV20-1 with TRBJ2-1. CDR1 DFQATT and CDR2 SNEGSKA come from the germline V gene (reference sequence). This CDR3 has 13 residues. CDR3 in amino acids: CSAAVGDYNEQFF.

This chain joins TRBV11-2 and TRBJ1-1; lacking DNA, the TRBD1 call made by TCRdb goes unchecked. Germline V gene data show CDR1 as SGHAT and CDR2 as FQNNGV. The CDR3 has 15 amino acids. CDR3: CASSPLSGGNTEAFF.

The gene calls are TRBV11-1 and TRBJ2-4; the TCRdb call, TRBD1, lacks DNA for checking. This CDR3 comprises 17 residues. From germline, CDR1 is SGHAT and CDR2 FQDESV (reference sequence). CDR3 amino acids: CASSPQDWDLAKNIQYF.

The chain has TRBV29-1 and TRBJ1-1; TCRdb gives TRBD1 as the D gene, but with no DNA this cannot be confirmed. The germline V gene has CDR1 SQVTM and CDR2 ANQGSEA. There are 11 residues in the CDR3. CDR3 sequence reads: CSGLQGTEAFF.

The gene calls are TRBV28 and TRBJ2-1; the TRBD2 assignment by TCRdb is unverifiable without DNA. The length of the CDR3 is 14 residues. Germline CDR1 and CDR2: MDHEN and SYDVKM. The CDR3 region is CASSLPTSGPEQFF.

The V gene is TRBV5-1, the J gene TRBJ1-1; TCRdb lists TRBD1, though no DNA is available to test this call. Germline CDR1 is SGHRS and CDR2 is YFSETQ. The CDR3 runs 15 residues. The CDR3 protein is CASSLLTPENTEAFF.

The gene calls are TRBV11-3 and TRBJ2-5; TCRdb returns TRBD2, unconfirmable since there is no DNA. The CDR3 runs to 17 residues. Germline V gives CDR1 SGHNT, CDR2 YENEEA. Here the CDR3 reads CASSDDQTSGRRETQYF.

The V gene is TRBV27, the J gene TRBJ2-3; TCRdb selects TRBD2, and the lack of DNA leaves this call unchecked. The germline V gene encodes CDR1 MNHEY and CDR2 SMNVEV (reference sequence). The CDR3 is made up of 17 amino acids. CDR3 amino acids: CASSLTSRTSPDVAQYF.

CDR3 sequence: CSGMPGDRNTEAFF. The chain combines TRBV20-1 with TRBJ1-1; lacking DNA, the TRBD1 call made by TCRdb goes unchecked. From germline, CDR1 is DFQATT and CDR2 SNEGSKA (reference sequence). The CDR3 is 14 amino acids.